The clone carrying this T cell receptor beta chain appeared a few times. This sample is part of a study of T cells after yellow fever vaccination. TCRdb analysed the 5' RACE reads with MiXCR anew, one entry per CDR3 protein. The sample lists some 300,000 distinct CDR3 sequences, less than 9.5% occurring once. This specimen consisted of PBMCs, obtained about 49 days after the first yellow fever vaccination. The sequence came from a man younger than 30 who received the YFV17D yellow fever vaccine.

This chain's CDR3 is CASSAGGGGTYEQYF. CDR3 in DNA: TGTGCCAGCAGCGCCGGTGGAGGGGGCACCTACGAGCAGTACTTC. J is TRBJ2-7 and V is TRBV13; weak D call: TRBD1 (7 bases). The CDR3 spans 15 residues. The V and J ends lost 5 bases and 2 bases respectively, with 16 bases between them. Germline-derived CDR1 and CDR2 are PRHDT and FYEKMQ (reference sequence). The complete variable domain, with remaining parts taken from reference TRBV13 and TRBJ2-7, reads AAGVIQSPRHLIKEKRETATLKCYPIPRHDTVYWYQQGPGQDPQFLISFYEKMQSDKGSIPDRFSAQQFSDYHSELNMSSLELGDSALYFCASSAGGGGTYEQYFGPGTRLTVT.